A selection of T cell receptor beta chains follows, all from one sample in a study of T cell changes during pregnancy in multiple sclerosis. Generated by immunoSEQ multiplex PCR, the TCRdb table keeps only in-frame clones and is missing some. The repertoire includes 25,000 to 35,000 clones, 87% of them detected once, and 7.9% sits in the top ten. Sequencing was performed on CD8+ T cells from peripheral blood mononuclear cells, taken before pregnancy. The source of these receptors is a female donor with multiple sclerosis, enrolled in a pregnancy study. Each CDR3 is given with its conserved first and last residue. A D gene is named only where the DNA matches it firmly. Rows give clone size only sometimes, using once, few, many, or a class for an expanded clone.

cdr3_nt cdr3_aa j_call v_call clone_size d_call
TGTGCCAGCAGCTCGGAAGAACCCGGGACTACAGATACGCAGTATTTT CASSSEEPGTTDTQYF TRBJ2-3 TRBV14 once -
TGCGCCAGCAGCCAAGATTTGGCGGGACTCTCCTACAATGAGCAGTTCTTC CASSQDLAGLSYNEQFF TRBJ2-1 TRBV4-1 - -
TGTGCCACCAGCCTAGGAACTAGCTCGGTCAATGAGCAGTTCTTC CATSLGTSSVNEQFF TRBJ2-1 TRBV15 - -
TGTGCCAGCAGCTTGACAGGGGAGGACTACACCTTC CASSLTGEDYTF TRBJ1-2 TRBV5-6 - TRBD1
TGTGCCAGCAGTGAAGGAGCGGGGCAAGAGACCCAGTACTTC CASSEGAGQETQYF TRBJ2-5 TRBV6-1 - TRBD2
TGTGCCACCGGAGACAGGGGGTTTAATCAGCCCCAGCATTTT CATGDRGFNQPQHF TRBJ1-5 TRBV15 - TRBD1
TGTGCCAGTAGTACGCAGGGTGAGGCATATCAGCCCCAGCATTTT CASSTQGEAYQPQHF TRBJ1-5 TRBV19 - -
TGTGCCAGCAGTGCGGACCCGTTCGGGGTGCAGTACTTC CASSADPFGVQYF TRBJ2-7 TRBV2 - -
TGCGCCAGCAGCGACGGACAGGGATACTACGAGCAGTACTTC CASSDGQGYYEQYF TRBJ2-7 TRBV4-3 - TRBD1
TGTGCCAGCAGCTTGACAAGCTCCTACGAGCAGTACTTC CASSLTSSYEQYF TRBJ2-7 TRBV5-6 - -
TGTGCCAGCAGTTCATACAGGAGCTCCTACGAGCAGTACTTC CASSSYRSSYEQYF TRBJ2-7 TRBV27 once -
TGCGCCAGCAGCCAAGATTGGGGCCGCTCTGGGGCCAACGTCCTGACTTTC CASSQDWGRSGANVLTF TRBJ2-6 TRBV4-1 - -
TGCGCCAGCAGCCAAGTAACAGGGGGAGGCTATGGCTACACCTTC CASSQVTGGGYGYTF TRBJ1-2 TRBV4-3 - TRBD1
TGTGCTAGCAGCTCAACTAGCGGGAATCTCGATACGCAGTATTTT CASSSTSGNLDTQYF TRBJ2-3 TRBV7-7 - TRBD2
TGTGCCAGCAGTTTATCAGGGGAATACTCACCCCTCCACTTT CASSLSGEYSPLHF TRBJ1-6 TRBV27 - -
TGCGCCAGCAGCTTGGCCGCCGGCTACGAGCAGTACTTC CASSLAAGYEQYF TRBJ2-7 TRBV5-1 - -
TGTGCCACCGCGCCCGACAGCTACAATGAGCAGTTCTTC CATAPDSYNEQFF TRBJ2-1 TRBV7-3 - -
TGTGCCAGCAGTGAGGGGCCAGGGGGCCGAATATTCTCTGGAAACACCATATATTTT CASSEGPGGRIFSGNTIYF TRBJ1-3 TRBV2 - TRBD1
TGTGCCAGCAGCTTAACTAGGGTCGAGAGTAGCGGCAGCACAGATACGCAGTATTTT CASSLTRVESSGSTDTQYF TRBJ2-3 TRBV7-9 - -
TGTGCCAGCAGTTTAGCGGGAGGGGTCGAGCAGTACTTC CASSLAGGVEQYF TRBJ2-7 TRBV27 - TRBD2
TGCGCCAGCAGCCATAACAGGGGACCAAACTATGGCTACACCTTC CASSHNRGPNYGYTF TRBJ1-2 TRBV4-1 - TRBD1
TGCGCCAGCAGCCAAAATCGGAACAGTCTCGCTTTCTTT CASSQNRNSLAFF TRBJ1-1 TRBV4-1 - -
TGTGCTAGTGGTTCTAAACTAGACAGGATCCAAGAGACCCAGTACTTC CASGSKLDRIQETQYF TRBJ2-5 TRBV12-5 once -
TGCGCCAGCAGGTACAAACAGGGAAGTCTCGAAGCTTTCTTT CASRYKQGSLEAFF TRBJ1-1 TRBV5-1 - -
TGCAGCGTTGAAGATACGAGGGACATGTTCGATGGCTACACCTTC CSVEDTRDMFDGYTF TRBJ1-2 TRBV29-1 - -
TGTGCCAGTAGTATCCCGGGACAGGGGGGGAATCAGCCCCAGCATTTT CASSIPGQGGNQPQHF TRBJ1-5 TRBV19 once TRBD1
TGTGCCAGCAGTTCCCTCGGGGGTTTTCAAGAGACCCAGTACTTC CASSSLGGFQETQYF TRBJ2-5 TRBV28 - -
TGTGCCAGCAGTCCCGACAGGATCTCTGGGGCCAACGTCCTGACTTTC CASSPDRISGANVLTF TRBJ2-6 TRBV28 - -
TGTGCCAGCAGCTTGGCCGGGGTCGATGAGCAGTTCTTC CASSLAGVDEQFF TRBJ2-1 TRBV7-3 - -
TGTGCCAGCAGCCCCGGCCTGGGACTAGCGGGGAACGAGCAGTACTTC CASSPGLGLAGNEQYF TRBJ2-7 TRBV7-9 - TRBD2
TGTGCCAGCAGTGGATCCGGGGGGGGTGAGCAGTTCTTC CASSGSGGGEQFF TRBJ2-1 TRBV25-1 - TRBD2
TGTGCCAGCAGTGAGGGGACTAGCGGGCCAGATACGCAGTATTTT CASSEGTSGPDTQYF TRBJ2-3 TRBV6-4 - TRBD2
TGTGCCAGCAGTTACTCGGGCAGGCAAAACCAAGAGACCCAGTACTTC CASSYSGRQNQETQYF TRBJ2-5 TRBV6-5 - -
TGCGCCAGCAGCCAAGATCGGGGGACAGGGGAAAAACTGTTTTTT CASSQDRGTGEKLFF TRBJ1-4 TRBV4-3 - TRBD1
TGTGCCAGCAGTATCGGACAGGGGCATGGCTACACCTTC CASSIGQGHGYTF TRBJ1-2 TRBV27 - TRBD1
TGCGCCAGCAGCCAAGCTGACAGGGGTCTCGACGAGCAGTACTTC CASSQADRGLDEQYF TRBJ2-7 TRBV4-3 - TRBD1
TGTGCTAGTGCCACAGGGAGCAACGGTGAAAAACTGTTTTTT CASATGSNGEKLFF TRBJ1-4 TRBV12-5 - -
TGTGCCAGCAGCTTGGTCAGGGGGGAAGCTTTCTTT CASSLVRGEAFF TRBJ1-1 TRBV5-6 - TRBD1
TGTGCCACCAGCAGCGAGAGGACAGCGAACTATGGCTACACCTTC CATSSERTANYGYTF TRBJ1-2 TRBV15 - -
TGTGCCAGCTTACCGACTAGCGGGAGAGAGACCCAGTACTTC CASLPTSGRETQYF TRBJ2-5 TRBV18 - TRBD2
TGTGCCTGGAGCGGACAGGGGATGGGAGATACGCAGTATTTT CAWSGQGMGDTQYF TRBJ2-3 TRBV30 - TRBD1
TGTGCCAGCAGTGACGGCGGGGATCACAATGAGCAGTTCTTC CASSDGGDHNEQFF TRBJ2-1 TRBV6-4 - -
TGTGCCAGCAGCCCTGGCCCATCCTACGAGCAGTACTTC CASSPGPSYEQYF TRBJ2-7 TRBV7-6 - -
TGTGCCAGCAGCCACGGCAGGGGCTTGGTGGACACTGAAGCTTTCTTT CASSHGRGLVDTEAFF TRBJ1-1 TRBV11-2 - -
TGTGCCAGTAGTCAGGCAGGGAACTATGGCTACACCTTC CASSQAGNYGYTF TRBJ1-2 TRBV19 - -
TGTGCCAGTAGTATGATCTCAGATTGGCAGCCCCAGCATTTT CASSMISDWQPQHF TRBJ1-5 TRBV19 medium-sized -
TGTGCCAGCAGCTTCGGGACTCTCCATCCGGACACTGAAGCTTTCTTT CASSFGTLHPDTEAFF TRBJ1-1 TRBV7-3 - -
TGTGCCAGCAGTTTATCTCCAGGGACCTACGAGCAGTACTTC CASSLSPGTYEQYF TRBJ2-7 TRBV27 few -
TGTGCCAGCAGTGCCAGACTAGCGGGAGGTCGTAGGGGTGAGCAGTTCTTC CASSARLAGGRRGEQFF TRBJ2-1 TRBV27 - TRBD2
TGTGCCAGTAGTATAAGGGACAGAAATCAGCCCCAGCATTTT CASSIRDRNQPQHF TRBJ1-5 TRBV19 - TRBD1
TGTGCCAGCAGCGTAGAAAGACAAAAGCCTACCTACGAGCAGTACTTC CASSVERQKPTYEQYF TRBJ2-7 TRBV9 - -
TGTGCCAGCAGCCCCCAAGGGAGCGGCGGGGCAGATACGCAGTATTTT CASSPQGSGGADTQYF TRBJ2-3 TRBV14 few -
TGTGCCAGCAGTGAAGCGTCCGGGGGAGTTGATGAGACCCAGTACTTC CASSEASGGVDETQYF TRBJ2-5 TRBV2 - -
TGTGCCAGCAGTGAATATGGGGACAGGGGGCCCTATGGCTACACCTTC CASSEYGDRGPYGYTF TRBJ1-2 TRBV25-1 - TRBD1
TGTGCCAGCAGCAACAGGGGGACCGGCGATTATAGCAATCAGCCCCAGCATTTT CASSNRGTGDYSNQPQHF TRBJ1-5 TRBV21-1 - -
TGCGCCAGCAGCCAAGAGCCTAGCGGGGGAGCCGGGGAGCTGTTTTTT CASSQEPSGGAGELFF TRBJ2-2 TRBV4-3 - TRBD2
TGTGCCAGCAGTGAATCCTTGGGGAGTTCACCCCTCCACTTT CASSESLGSSPLHF TRBJ1-6 TRBV25-1 few -
TGTGCCAGCAGCCCACGGGCCGGACTAGCGGGAGGTGGGGATGAGCAGTTCTTC CASSPRAGLAGGGDEQFF TRBJ2-1 TRBV13 - TRBD2
TGTGCCAGCAGTGACAGGGGCCTTTCCTACGAGCAGTACTTC CASSDRGLSYEQYF TRBJ2-7 TRBV6-1 - -
TGTGCCAGCAGCCAATCCGGGAACCAAGAGACCCAGTACTTC CASSQSGNQETQYF TRBJ2-5 TRBV7-3 - -